The 27 T cell receptor beta chains below all came from one sample that was sequenced in a study of beta chain features in type 1 diabetes listed by TCRdb under 2018. These receptors' targets are unknown. General study outcomes and caveats: Type 1 diabetes patients showed a moderate but significant shortening of TCRB CDR3 length in all four CD4+ subsets.

Libraries were built with the immunoSEQ multiplex PCR assay. The entire amount of isolated RNA was reverse transcribed using the High Capacity cDNA Reverse Transcription Kit, so the sequenced TCRB transcripts were expressed ones. Here the immuneACCESS table is served through TCRdb, limited to in-frame sequences with V and J called. Missing clones are a known gap in these copies; in checked studies unresolved V genes cover under half, and the rest lacks a known reason. This sample lists hundreds of thousands of clones; about an eighth were detected once. The ten largest clones capture 0.035% to 0.045% of the sample. Sequenced material: naive CD4+ T cells from blood. The cell subset or site label, as the study defines it: true naive CD4+ T cells. These receptors were collected from a man younger than 35 with type 1 diabetes.

The gene calls are TRBV25-1 and TRBJ2-3; TRBD1 aligns across 11 bases. CDR3 length: 13 residues. Unmatched junction bases numbered 3, after V lost 9 bases and J lost 4 bases. Germline CDR1 is MGHDK and CDR2 is SYGVNS. The CDR3 loop reads CASGTGGADTQYF. Here the CDR3 DNA reads TGTGCCAGTGGGACAGGGGGAGCAGATACGCAGTATTTT.

The chain carries TRBV30 and TRBJ1-5; D is perhaps TRBD1 (6 bases). V lost 0 bases and J 6 bases, leaving 12 bases between the germline ends. The germline CDR1 and CDR2 sequences are GTSNPN and SVGIG (reference sequence). The CDR3 is made up of 14 amino acids. CDR3 nucleotides: TGTGCCTGGAGTGTAAGCAGGGGCAGTCAGCCCCAGCATTTT. Translation: CAWSVSRGSQPQHF.

This clone was observed a handful of times. The chain has TRBV30 and TRBJ1-2, with TRBD1 identical over 7 bases. The V and J ends lost 7 bases and 2 bases, in that order; junction bases with no gene match: 7. Germline lookup yields CDR1 GTSNPN and CDR2 SVGIG (reference sequence). The CDR3 totals 13 residues. The CDR3 DNA follows: TGTGCCTACATAAAGGACAGGAACTATGGCTACACCTTC. As protein: CAYIKDRNYGYTF.

This clone was seen a few times. V usage is TRBV7-2 and J usage is TRBJ2-1, with no clear D. The V gene's germline CDR1 is SGHTA and CDR2 FQGNSA. Trimming took off 0 bases at V and 7 bases at J, with 10 bases between the two ends. The CDR3 sequence is 14 residues long. The CDR3 spells CASSLAHSANEQFF. CDR3 in DNA: TGTGCCAGCAGCTTAGCTCACTCTGCAAATGAGCAGTTCTTC.

The chain employs TRBV4-2 and TRBJ2-7; D is perhaps TRBD2 (5 bases). V was cut by 4 bases and J by 3 bases, with 16 bases left in between. The CDR3 spans 15 residues. Germline V gene data show CDR1 as LGHNA and CDR2 as YNFKEQ. The CDR3 region is CASSLRQDSNYEQYF. CDR3 DNA sequence: TGTGCCAGCAGCCTCCGCCAGGACTCAAACTACGAGCAGTACTTC.

The chain combines TRBV7-2 with TRBJ2-7, with TRBD1 matching 7 bases. Germline CDR1 and CDR2: SGHTA and FQGNSA. The CDR3 runs 16 residues. V shed 2 bases, J shed 2 bases, and the junction held 9 bases outside the gene matches. The DNA for the CDR3 is TGTGCCAGCAGCTTATTGATAGGGGGCCCTCCCTACGAGCAGTACTTC. Translation gives CASSLLIGGPPYEQYF.

The table lists this clone with a few counts. The genes are TRBV30 and TRBJ2-7, with D unresolved. CDR1 and CDR2 from the germline V gene are GTSNPN and SVGIG (reference sequence). V was shortened by 2 bases and J by 2 bases, with 25 bases between the two germline ends. This CDR3 comprises 18 residues. CDR3 amino acids: CAWSPPDRLGTSPYEQYF. The DNA for the CDR3 is TGTGCCTGGAGTCCCCCCGATAGGCTGGGAACATCCCCCTACGAGCAGTACTTC.

V and J are TRBV5-1 and TRBJ2-3; D remains unclear. Germline V CDR1 and CDR2: SGHRS, YFSETQ. CDR3 size: 13 residues. The V end lost 4 bases, the J end lost 0 bases, and 6 bases lay between the germline ends. CDR3 loop: CASSAGSTDTQYF. CDR3 DNA sequence: TGCGCCAGCAGCGCCGGGAGCACAGATACGCAGTATTTT.

V is TRBV7-2 and J is TRBJ1-4; D not certain. The CDR3 totals 15 residues. Trimming took 5 bases from V and 3 from J, leaving 13 bases between them. Germline CDR1 is SGHTA and CDR2 is FQGNSA. CDR3 DNA: TGTGCCAGCAGCCCCCCGGAGGGCGCTAATGAAAAACTGTTTTTT. As protein: CASSPPEGANEKLFF.

The sample holds a few counts of this clone. V usage is TRBV2 and J usage is TRBJ2-2; D assignment may be TRBD1 or TRBD2 (5 bases each). From germline, CDR1 is SNHLY and CDR2 FYNNEI. This CDR3 spans 15 amino acids. V was pared by 6 bases and J by 1 base, with 12 bases between. The chain's CDR3 is CASSPGTVNTGELFF. For the CDR3, the DNA is TGTGCCAGCAGCCCCGGGACGGTGAACACCGGGGAGCTGTTTTTT. The variable domain in full, completed from reference TRBV2 and TRBJ2-2, reads EPEVTQTPSHQVTQMGQEVILRCVPISNHLYFYWYRQILGQKVEFLVSFYNNEISEKSEIFDDQFSVERPDGSNFTLKIRSTKLEDSAMYFCASSPGTVNTGELFFGEGSRLTVL.

Notes on this clone: Additional DNA sequences in this sample encode the identical CDR3. The V and J genes are TRBV29-1 and TRBJ2-5; D unresolved. With 7 bases removed from V and 0 bases from J, the gap between germline ends came to 3 bases. Germline-derived CDR1 and CDR2 are SQVTM and ANQGSEA. This CDR3 is built from 10 residues. The chain's CDR3 is CSAYQETQYF. In nucleotides, the CDR3 is TGCAGCGCCTACCAAGAGACCCAGTACTTC.

This clone was picked up a small number of times. The chain recombines TRBV5-1 with TRBJ2-1; D call uncertain. V lost 5 bases to trimming and J lost 9 bases, with 12 bases between them. In germline, CDR1 is SGHRS, CDR2 YFSETQ. The CDR3 runs 12 residues. In DNA form, the CDR3 reads TGCGCCAGCAGTATACCAGTGGGTGAGCAGTTCTTC. As protein: CASSIPVGEQFF.

This clone was picked up a small number of times. The rearrangement links TRBV7-6 to TRBJ2-3, with unresolved D. The CDR3 loop spans 15 amino acids. Germline V gene data show CDR1 as SGHVS and CDR2 as FNYEAQ. Trimming took 2 bases from V and 0 from J, leaving 9 bases between them. The CDR3 reads CASSLYPTSTDTQYF. The CDR3 DNA is TGTGCCAGCAGCTTATATCCGACTAGCACAGATACGCAGTATTTT.

There are a few counts of this clone. The V and J genes are TRBV25-1 and TRBJ1-1, with 10 bases matching TRBD1. J was trimmed by 8 bases and V by 5 bases; bases with no gene match: 5. The CDR3 runs to 13 residues. The germline V gene encodes CDR1 MGHDK and CDR2 SYGVNS. The CDR3 bases are TGTGCCAGCAGTAGACAGGGGGCTGGGGAAGCTTTCTTT. Its protein is CASSRQGAGEAFF.

The V and J genes are TRBV7-2 and TRBJ1-2, with D perhaps matching TRBD1 (6 bases). The CDR3 is 13 amino acids. V lost 8 bases to trimming and J lost 5 bases, with 15 bases between them. CDR1 and CDR2 from the germline V gene are SGHTA and FQGNSA. The CDR3 loop is CASGTGIGYGYTF. CDR3 nucleotides: TGTGCCAGCGGTACAGGGATAGGATATGGCTACACCTTC.

This clone was detected only a few times. The chain's CDR3 is CSVGRTVGTDTQYF. In DNA, the CDR3 is TGCAGCGTTGGGAGGACGGTAGGCACAGATACGCAGTATTTT. The chain uses TRBV29-1 and TRBJ2-3, with D perhaps TRBD2 (5 bases). The germline V gene has CDR1 SQVTM and CDR2 ANQGSEA. Trimming shortened V by 4 bases and J by 1 base, and 12 bases separated the two germline ends. The CDR3 consists of 14 residues.

The rearrangement joins TRBV28 to TRBJ2-5; possibly TRBD1 for D (5 bases). The V gene lost 3 bases and the J gene lost 5 bases, with 10 bases spanning the gap. The CDR3 has 13 residues. The germline gives CDR1 MDHEN, CDR2 SYDVKM. As DNA, the CDR3 is TGTGCCAGCAGTTTCGGCAGGGTTGAGACCCAGTACTTC. Protein: CASSFGRVETQYF.

This chain uses TRBV5-4 with TRBJ2-1, with 9 bases lining up with TRBD2. With V trimmed by 7 bases and J by 9 bases, 11 bases remained unmatched. Germline V CDR1 and CDR2: SGHNT, YYREEE (reference sequence). This CDR3 is built from 14 residues. The CDR3 DNA reads TGTGCCAGCTTCCCCGGGACTAGCCCAGTTGAGCAGTTCTTC. Translating gives CASFPGTSPVEQFF. Combining the CDR3 with reference TRBV5-4 and TRBJ2-1 gives the whole variable domain ETGVTQSPTHLIKTRGQQVTLRCSSQSGHNTVSWYQQALGQGPQFIFQYYREEENGRGNFPPRFSGLQFPNYSSELNVNALELDDSALYLCASFPGTSPVEQFFGPGTRLTVL.

The chain is built from TRBV5-4 and TRBJ1-2; D ambiguous. This CDR3 contains 14 residues. Germline-derived CDR1 and CDR2 are SGHNT and YYREEE (reference sequence). Trimming shortened V by 1 base and J by 0 bases, and 7 bases separated the two germline ends. In nucleotides, the CDR3 is TGTGCCAGCAGCTTGACCCTAGCTAACTATGGCTACACCTTC. Encoded protein: CASSLTLANYGYTF.

The chain employs TRBV10-3 and TRBJ2-7; 7 nucleotides match TRBD1. The CDR3 runs to 14 residues. Germline V gives CDR1 ENHRY, CDR2 SYGVKD. V was pared by 4 bases and J by 6 bases, with 9 bases of the junction left unmatched. DNA for the CDR3: TGTGCCATCAGTGTAAGGGACAGTGAGGGCGAGCAGTACTTC. Translation: CAISVRDSEGEQYF.

V usage is TRBV6-5 and J usage is TRBJ2-7, with D perhaps assigned TRBD1 or TRBD2 (5 bases each). This CDR3 spans 15 amino acids. Germline CDR1 reads MNHEY; CDR2 reads SVGAGI. Between the trimmed V and J ends, which lost 0 bases and 4 bases, there was a span of 13 bases. This chain's CDR3 is CASSYSWGRGYEQYF. CDR3 sequence (DNA): TGTGCCAGCAGTTACTCGTGGGGCCGGGGATACGAGCAGTACTTC.

CDR3 sequence (DNA): TGTGCCAGCACCGATAGGAGTCTCTATGGCTACACCTTC. It translates to CASTDRSLYGYTF. The rearrangement links TRBV6-6 to TRBJ1-2, with unresolved D. From germline, CDR1 is MNHNY and CDR2 SVGAGI (reference sequence). The length of the CDR3 is 13 residues. Trimming left V 7 bases short and J 4 bases short, with 13 bases between.

This clone was detected only a few times. V gene TRBV30 combines with J gene TRBJ1-6; TRBD1 matches at 7 bases. V lost 7 bases, J lost 7 bases, and 7 bases stayed unmatched. CDR3 length: 13 residues. The germline V gene encodes CDR1 GTSNPN and CDR2 SVGIG (reference sequence). This CDR3 is CASQGIENSPLHF. CDR3 coding DNA: TGTGCCTCACAGGGGATAGAGAATTCACCCCTCCACTTT.

This clone appeared a few times. The genes are TRBV30 and TRBJ2-1; perhaps TRBD2 as D (5 bases). The CDR3 runs to 12 residues. V was shortened by 1 base and J by 10 bases, with 11 bases between the two germline ends. Germline V gene data show CDR1 as GTSNPN and CDR2 as SVGIG (reference sequence). This chain's CDR3 is CAWSAGFGEQFF. The CDR3 DNA reads as TGTGCCTGGAGTGCGGGGTTTGGCGAGCAGTTCTTC.

The V call is TRBV7-2, the J call TRBJ2-5; tentatively, D is TRBD2 (5 bases). The germline V and J ends were trimmed by 3 bases and 1 base, with 9 bases remaining between them. This CDR3 has 14 amino acids. Germline V gives CDR1 SGHTA, CDR2 FQGNSA. The CDR3 coding sequence is TGTGCCAGCAGCTTCGGACTGATCCAAGAGACCCAGTACTTC. Its translation is CASSFGLIQETQYF.

The chain employs TRBV4-1 and TRBJ2-2, with TRBD2 matching 9 bases. CDR1 and CDR2 (germline): MGHRA, YSYEKL. The CDR3 has 16 residues. Trimming at V came to 5 bases and at J to 3 bases, leaving 7 bases not matched to a gene. The CDR3: CASSESGRRDTGELFF. In DNA, the CDR3 is TGCGCCAGCAGCGAAAGCGGGAGGCGGGACACCGGGGAGCTGTTTTTT.

This clone was found a few times. V and J are TRBV28 and TRBJ1-5; TRBD1 is a possible D gene (5 bases). Germline loops: CDR1 MDHEN, CDR2 SYDVKM. Trimming removed 7 bases at V and 6 bases at J, with 16 bases between. This CDR3 contains 14 residues. This chain's CDR3 is CASIGGAVAQPQHF. The DNA of the CDR3 is TGTGCCAGCATCGGCGGGGCGGTGGCTCAGCCCCAGCATTTT. Combining the CDR3 with reference TRBV28 and TRBJ1-5 gives the whole variable domain DVKVTQSSRYLVKRTGEKVFLECVQDMDHENMFWYRQDPGLGLRLIYFSYDVKMKEKGDIPEGYSVSREKKERFSLILESASTNQTSMYLCASIGGAVAQPQHFGDGTRLSIL.